This T cell receptor beta chain was documented in a study of OX40 agonist ivuxolimab in advanced cancers. About the study: Six ivuxolimab dose levels, 0.01 to 10 mg/kg, were given intravenously every 2 weeks.

No patient had autoimmune disease or received systemic immunosuppression. A remark on this clone: The target antigen is unknown.

TCRdb keeps only in-frame clones here, not all; method: immunoSEQ multiplex PCR. In the table there are some 70,000 clones, 85% to 95% of which are singletons. This CDR3 spans 15 amino acids. The V segment lost 4 bases and the J segment 4 bases; nucleotides outside the gene matches: 5. Germline V gives CDR1 SGDLS, CDR2 YYNGEE. Study outcomes and limitations: Both blood CD4+ and CD8+ T cells showed clonal growth by week 6 at 0.1 to 3.0 mg/kg.

The starting material was CD4+ or CD8+ T cells sorted from blood, obtained in a trial of the OX40 agonist ivuxolimab. This TCR was sampled from an adult with an advanced solid tumor such as melanoma, head and neck, liver or kidney cancer. The chain recombines TRBV9 with TRBJ2-2, with 9 bases identical to TRBD2. CDR3 in DNA: TGTGCCAGCAGCTTTAGCGGGAGCAGCACCGGGGAGCTGTTTTTT. As protein: CASSFSGSSTGELFF.